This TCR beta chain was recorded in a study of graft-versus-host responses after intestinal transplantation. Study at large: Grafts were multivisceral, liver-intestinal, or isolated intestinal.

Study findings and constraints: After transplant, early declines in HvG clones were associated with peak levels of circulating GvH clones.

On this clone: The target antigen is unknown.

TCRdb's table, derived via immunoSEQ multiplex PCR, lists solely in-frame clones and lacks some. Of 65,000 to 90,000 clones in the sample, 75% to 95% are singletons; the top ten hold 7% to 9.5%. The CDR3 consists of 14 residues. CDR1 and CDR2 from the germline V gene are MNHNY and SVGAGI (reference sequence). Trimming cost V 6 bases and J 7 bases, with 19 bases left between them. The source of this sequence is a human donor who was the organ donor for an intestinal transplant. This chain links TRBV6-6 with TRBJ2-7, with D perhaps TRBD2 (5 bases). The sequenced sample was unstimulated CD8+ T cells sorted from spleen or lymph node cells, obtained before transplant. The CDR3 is CASRKGLGIGEQYF. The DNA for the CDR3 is TGTGCCAGCAGGAAGGGTCTCGGGATAGGGGAGCAGTACTTC.